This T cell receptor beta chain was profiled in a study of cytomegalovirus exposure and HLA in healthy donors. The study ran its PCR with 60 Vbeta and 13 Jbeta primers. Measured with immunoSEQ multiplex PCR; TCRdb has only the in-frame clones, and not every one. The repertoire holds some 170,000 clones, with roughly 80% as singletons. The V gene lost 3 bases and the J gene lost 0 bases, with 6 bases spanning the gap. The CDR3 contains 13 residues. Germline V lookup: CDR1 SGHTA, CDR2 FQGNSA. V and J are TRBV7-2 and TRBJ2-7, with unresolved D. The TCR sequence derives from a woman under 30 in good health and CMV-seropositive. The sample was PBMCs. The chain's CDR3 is CASSFRSSYEQYF. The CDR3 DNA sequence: TGTGCCAGCAGCTTTAGGAGCTCCTACGAGCAGTACTTC.